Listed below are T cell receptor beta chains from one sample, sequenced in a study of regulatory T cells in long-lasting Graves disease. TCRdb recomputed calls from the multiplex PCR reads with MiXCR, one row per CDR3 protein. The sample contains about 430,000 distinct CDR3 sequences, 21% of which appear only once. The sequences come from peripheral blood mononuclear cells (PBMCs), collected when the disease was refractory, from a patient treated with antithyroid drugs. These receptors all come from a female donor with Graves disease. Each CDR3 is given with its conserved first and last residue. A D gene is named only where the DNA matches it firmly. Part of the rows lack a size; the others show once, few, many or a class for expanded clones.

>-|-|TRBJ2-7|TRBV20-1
CSARDHEQYF
TGCAGTGCTAGAGATCACGAGCAGTACTTC
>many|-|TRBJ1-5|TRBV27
CASGPRAGGQPQHF
TGTGCCAGCGGTCCCAGGGCGGGGGGTCAGCCCCAGCATTTT
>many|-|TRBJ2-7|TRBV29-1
CSVEVEGQITYEQYF
TGCAGCGTTGAAGTGGAGGGACAGATCACATACGAGCAGTACTTC
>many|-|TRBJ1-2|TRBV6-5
CASSYPEADHLTYGYTF
TGTGCCAGCAGTTACCCCGAGGCAGATCACCTCACCTATGGCTACACCTTC
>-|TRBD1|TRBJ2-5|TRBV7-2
CASSSARTGTGYF
TGTGCCAGCAGCTCGGCACGAACCGGGACAGGTTACTTC
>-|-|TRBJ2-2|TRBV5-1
CTSHRDTEATGELFF
TGCACCAGCCACCGGGACACAGAGGCAACCGGGGAGCTGTTTTTT
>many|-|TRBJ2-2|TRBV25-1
CASSFPGTSNTGELFF
TGTGCCAGCAGTTTCCCGGGGACATCGAACACCGGGGAGCTGTTTTTT
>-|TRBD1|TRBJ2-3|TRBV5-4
CASSKQGGTDTQYF
TGTGCCAGCAGCAAACAGGGGGGCACAGATACGCAGTATTTT
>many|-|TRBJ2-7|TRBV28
CASSLGEGGGRDEQYF
TGTGCCAGCAGTTTAGGTGAAGGGGGAGGGCGCGACGAGCAGTACTTC
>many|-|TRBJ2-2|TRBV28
CASSSFNSPNTGELFF
TGTGCCAGCAGTTCCTTCAACTCCCCGAACACCGGGGAGCTGTTTTTT
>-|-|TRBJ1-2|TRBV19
CASTASDTNCGYTF
TGTGCCAGTACCGCATCGGACACTAACTGTGGCTACACCTTC
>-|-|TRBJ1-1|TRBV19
CASSMGRGGSEAFF
TGTGCCAGTAGTATGGGCAGGGGTGGGTCTGAAGCTTTCTTT
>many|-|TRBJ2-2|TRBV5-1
CASSLGLVTNTGELFF
TGCGCCAGCAGCTTGGGATTGGTTACTAACACCGGGGAGCTGTTTTTT
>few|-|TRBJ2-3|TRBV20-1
CSAGADRNTDTQYF
TGCAGTGCGGGAGCCGACAGGAACACAGATACGCAGTATTTT
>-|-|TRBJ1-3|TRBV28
CASSLTGGGHPGNTIYF
TGTGCCAGCAGTCTTACCGGGGGGGGGCACCCTGGAAACACCATATATTTT
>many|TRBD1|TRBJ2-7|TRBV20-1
CSAEDRAYEQYF
TGCAGTGCTGAGGACAGGGCCTACGAGCAGTACTTC
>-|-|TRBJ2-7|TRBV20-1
CSARADDYEQYF
TGCAGTGCTAGAGCTGACGACTACGAGCAGTACTTC
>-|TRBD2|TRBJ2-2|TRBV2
CASSLRLAGGYSTGELFF
TGCGCCAGCAGCCTTCGACTAGCGGGAGGGTATAGTACCGGGGAGCTGTTTTTT
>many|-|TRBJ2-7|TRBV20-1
CSARDVSSGAYEQYF
TGCAGTGCTAGAGATGTATCGAGCGGAGCCTACGAGCAGTACTTC
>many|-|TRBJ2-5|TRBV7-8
CASSREGGETQYF
TGTGCCAGCAGCCGCGAGGGAGGAGAGACCCAGTACTTC
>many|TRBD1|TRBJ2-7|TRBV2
CASRGQGEHEQYF
TGTGCCAGCAGGGGACAGGGTGAGCACGAGCAGTACTTC
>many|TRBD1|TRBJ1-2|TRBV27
CASSYNRGLYGYTF
TGTGCCAGCAGTTACAACAGGGGCCTCTATGGCTACACCTTC
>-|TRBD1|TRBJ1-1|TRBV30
CAWSPGGEMNTEAFF
TGTGCCTGGAGTCCAGGGGGGGAGATGAACACTGAAGCTTTCTTT
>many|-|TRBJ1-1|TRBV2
CASRRGETEAFF
TGTGCCAGCAGGAGGGGGGAAACTGAAGCTTTCTTT
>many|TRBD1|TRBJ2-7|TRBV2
CASVSGTGLMVEQYF
TGTGCCAGCGTATCCGGGACAGGGTTAATGGTAGAGCAGTACTTC
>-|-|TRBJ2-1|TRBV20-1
CSEGDSYNEQFF
TGCAGTGAAGGGGACTCCTACAATGAGCAGTTCTTC
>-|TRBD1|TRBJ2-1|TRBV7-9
CASSLEEYRGRNEQFF
TGTGCCAGCAGCTTAGAAGAGTACAGGGGAAGGAATGAGCAGTTCTTC